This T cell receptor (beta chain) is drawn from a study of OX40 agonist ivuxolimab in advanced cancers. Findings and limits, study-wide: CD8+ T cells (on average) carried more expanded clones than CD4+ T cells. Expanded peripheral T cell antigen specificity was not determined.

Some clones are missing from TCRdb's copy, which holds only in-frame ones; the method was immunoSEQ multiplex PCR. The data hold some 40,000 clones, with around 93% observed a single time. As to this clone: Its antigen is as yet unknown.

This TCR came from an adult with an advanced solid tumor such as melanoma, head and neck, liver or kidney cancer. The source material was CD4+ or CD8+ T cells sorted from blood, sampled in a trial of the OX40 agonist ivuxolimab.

CDR3: CASSFFTRPDTQYF. The CDR3 DNA is TGTGCCAGCAGTTTTTTCACGCGGCCAGATACGCAGTATTTT. V gene TRBV28 combines with J gene TRBJ2-3; D not resolved. Germline-derived CDR1 and CDR2 are MDHEN and SYDVKM. There are 14 residues in the CDR3. The ends were cut back, 3 bases at V and 4 bases at J, with 11 bases in the middle.